The 13 T cell receptor beta chains reported below all come from one sample, sequenced in a study of cytotoxic CD8 clonotypes in ibrutinib-treated CLL. Measured with immunoSEQ multiplex PCR; TCRdb has only the in-frame clones, and not every one. Of about 310,000 clones listed, more than 65% were seen once; the top ten hold over 5%. Material: PBMCs, obtained before ibrutinib treatment. These receptors came from a human donor with chronic lymphocytic leukemia.

The chain couples TRBV6-6 to TRBJ2-7; 10 bases are a match to TRBD2. CDR1 and CDR2 (germline): MNHNY, SVGAGI (reference sequence). With V trimmed by 7 bases and J by 0 bases, 3 bases remained unmatched. CDR3 size: 14 residues. This CDR3 is CASKREGNSYEQYF. As DNA, the CDR3 is TGTGCCAGCAAGCGGGAGGGTAACTCCTACGAGCAGTACTTC.

V gene TRBV7-9 combines with J gene TRBJ2-7, with 8 positions matching TRBD2. Per germline, CDR1 SEHNR and CDR2 FQNEAQ (reference sequence). V was pared by 5 bases and J by 3 bases, with 3 bases of the junction left unmatched. The CDR3 sequence is 13 residues long. Here the CDR3 DNA reads TGTGCCAGCAGCCAAACTAGCGGCTACGAGCAGTACTTC. It translates to CASSQTSGYEQYF.

The chain combines TRBV28 with TRBJ2-7, with TRBD1 identical over 9 bases. Germline trimming cut 4 bases from V and 0 bases from J; bases unmatched to any gene: 7. In germline, CDR1 is MDHEN, CDR2 SYDVKM. The CDR3 is made up of 16 amino acids. The CDR3 DNA follows: TGTGCCAGCAGTTGGATCGGGACAGGGTTCTCCTACGAGCAGTACTTC. Translation gives CASSWIGTGFSYEQYF.

In its sample, this clone was seen once. The genes are TRBV14 and TRBJ2-7; no clear D. CDR3 size: 15 residues. Germline CDR1 reads SGHDN; CDR2 reads FVKESK. V dropped 0 bases and J dropped 4 bases, with 13 bases sitting between them. This CDR3 reads CASSQDTGFGYEQYF. CDR3 nucleotide sequence: TGTGCCAGCAGCCAAGATACCGGGTTTGGGTACGAGCAGTACTTC. Variable domain in full (rest from reference TRBV14 and TRBJ2-7): EAGVTQFPSHSVIEKGQTVTLRCDPISGHDNLYWYRRVMGKEIKFLLHFVKESKQDESGMPNNRFLAERTGGTYSTLKVQPAELEDSGVYFCASSQDTGFGYEQYFGPGTRLTVT.

V and J are TRBV4-2 and TRBJ2-1; D uncertain. Trimming took 2 bases from V and 6 from J, leaving 11 bases between them. The CDR3 length is 14 residues. Germline values: CDR1 LGHNA, CDR2 YNFKEQ. CDR3 DNA sequence: TGTGCCAGCAGCCAATCGACCTCTTTCAATGAGCAGTTCTTC. It is translated as CASSQSTSFNEQFF.

A single count supports this clone. The chain recombines TRBV29-1 with TRBJ2-3; 8 nucleotides align to TRBD2. This CDR3 region has 16 residues. V gave up 7 bases and J gave up 4 bases; unmatched junction bases: 16. CDR1 SQVTM and CDR2 ANQGSEA come from the germline V gene. For the CDR3, the DNA is TGCAGCGGGAGAAAAGCAGCGGGAGCTGAGCCAGATACGCAGTATTTT. Protein product: CSGRKAAGAEPDTQYF.

The rearrangement joins TRBV6-1 to TRBJ2-3; D is unresolved. The germline V gene has CDR1 MNHNS and CDR2 SASEGT. The CDR3 sequence is 13 residues long. The V gene lost 10 bases and the J gene lost 6 bases, with 17 bases spanning the gap. The CDR3 nucleotides read TGTGCCACTCGGATCAGAAAACGGGATACGCAGTATTTT. This encodes CATRIRKRDTQYF.

A few counts support this clone. The J gene is TRBJ2-6, the V gene TRBV4-1, with a tentative D call TRBD2 (5 bases). Germline values: CDR1 MGHRA, CDR2 YSYEKL. V was pared by 1 base and J by 1 base, with 8 bases between. This CDR3 comprises 16 residues. The CDR3 region is CASSQAGGSGANVLTF. The CDR3 coding sequence is TGCGCCAGCAGCCAAGCTGGAGGATCTGGGGCCAACGTCCTGACTTTC.

In nucleotides, the CDR3 is TGTGCCAGCAGCTTGACAGGCAGCACAGATACGCAGTATTTT. Protein product: CASSLTGSTDTQYF. V is TRBV7-9 and J is TRBJ2-3; D is possibly TRBD1 (6 bases). Trimming took 3 bases from V and 0 from J, leaving 7 bases between them. Germline V CDR1 and CDR2: SEHNR, FQNEAQ (reference sequence). The CDR3 contains 14 residues.

This clone was picked up a small number of times. This chain links TRBV18 with TRBJ2-7, with D tentatively TRBD1 (5 bases). The CDR3 loop spans 14 amino acids. Germline V lookup: CDR1 KGHSH, CDR2 LQKENI. V lost 3 bases and J 2 bases, leaving 11 bases between the germline ends. The CDR3 nucleotides read TGTGCCAGCTCACCCTTGTCAGGGACCTACGAGCAGTACTTC. Its translation is CASSPLSGTYEQYF.

A few counts support this clone. The genes are TRBV10-2 and TRBJ2-1; D uncertain. CDR3 length: 12 amino acids. In germline, CDR1 is WSHSY, CDR2 SAAADI. The V and J ends lost 7 bases and 6 bases respectively, with 10 bases between them. CDR3 protein: CASIGQTNEQFF. The CDR3 coding sequence is TGCGCCAGCATCGGGCAGACCAATGAGCAGTTCTTC.

This clone occurred once. This CDR3 is also generated by other DNA sequences in the sample. This chain connects TRBV18 to TRBJ2-1; 10 nucleotides line up with TRBD2. Germline CDR1 KGHSH, CDR2 LQKENI. CDR3 length: 15 amino acids. V gave up 2 bases and J gave up 6 bases; unmatched junction bases: 4. CDR3 nucleotides: TGTGCCAGCTCACCAGGGCTAGCGGGAGCCAATGAGCAGTTCTTC. Translated, it gives CASSPGLAGANEQFF. Full variable domain (missing parts from reference TRBV18 and TRBJ2-1): NAGVMQNPRHLVRRRGQEARLRCSPMKGHSHVYWYRQLPEEGLKFMVYLQKENIIDESGMPKERFSAEFPKEGPSILRIQQVVRGDSAAYFCASSPGLAGANEQFFGPGTRLTVL.

This sequence joins TRBV5-1 and TRBJ1-2; perhaps TRBD1 as D (5 bases). The CDR3 has 12 amino acids. V was clipped by 4 bases and J by 14 bases, with 18 bases between them. Germline V gives CDR1 SGHRS, CDR2 YFSETQ. The DNA of the CDR3 is TGCGCCAGCAGCCCCGGGGCCCGGGACGAAACCTTC. Translating it yields CASSPGARDETF.